What follows are 9 T cell receptor beta chains derived from one specimen sequenced in a study of shared clonotypes between healthy human individuals. Repertoires were generated with immunoSEQ multiplex PCR, while TCRdb's copy carries only in-frame clones and drops some. The sample carries roughly 1,100,000 clones, approximately 76% recorded once. Sequenced sample: memory CD4+ T cells sorted from blood. Subset reported: CD45RA-negative fraction. The receptors derive from a man aged 18 to 29 in good health.

This clone was detected once. V usage is TRBV9 and J usage is TRBJ2-5; 8 bases are a match to TRBD2. This CDR3 region has 17 residues. After removal of 0 bases from V and 5 bases from J, the junction contained 12 bases not matched to a gene. Germline V gives CDR1 SGDLS, CDR2 YYNGEE. CDR3 loop: CASSVGTGGALGETQYF. The CDR3 bases are TGTGCCAGCAGCGTAGGTACCGGGGGGGCCCTTGGGGAGACCCAGTACTTC.

The chain couples TRBV5-8 to TRBJ2-5; D gene ambiguous. Germline V gene lookup returns CDR1 SGHTS and CDR2 YDEGEE. This CDR3 is 11 amino acids long. V lost 5 bases, J lost 5 bases, and 7 bases lay in between. CDR3 loop: CASRVYETQYF. The CDR3 region has the DNA TGTGCCAGCAGGGTATACGAGACCCAGTACTTC. The variable domain in full, completed from reference TRBV5-8 and TRBJ2-5, reads EAGVTQSPTHLIKTRGQQATLRCSPISGHTSVYWYQQALGLGLQFLLWYDEGEERNRGNFPPRFSGRQFPNYSSELNVNALELEDSALYLCASRVYETQYFGPGTRLLVL.

The chain couples TRBV5-1 to TRBJ2-2, with D unclear. Per the germline V gene, CDR1 is SGHRS and CDR2 is YFSETQ. This CDR3 has 16 amino acids. Trimming removed 5 bases from V and 3 bases from J, with 17 bases in between. CDR3 sequence reads: CASRVTQETYTGELFF. CDR3 DNA: TGCGCCAGCAGGGTGACCCAGGAAACCTACACCGGGGAGCTGTTTTTT.

This rearrangement joins TRBV10-3 to TRBJ2-7, with TRBD2 matching 8 bases. CDR3 size: 14 residues. CDR1 and CDR2 from the germline V gene are ENHRY and SYGVKD. The V and J ends lost 4 bases and 5 bases, in that order; junction bases with no gene match: 7. CDR3 sequence reads: CAISVIAGSNEQYF. Written as DNA, the CDR3 is TGTGCCATCAGTGTAATAGCGGGGTCGAACGAGCAGTACTTC.

The V call is TRBV5-4, the J call TRBJ2-7; D unresolved. The CDR3 spans 15 residues. Germline CDR1 reads SGHNT; CDR2 reads YYREEE (reference sequence). The germline V and J ends were trimmed by 1 base and 3 bases, with 14 bases remaining between them. CDR3 nucleotides: TGTGCCAGCAGCTTGAATCCCCACGAGGACTACGAGCAGTACTTC. Translated, it gives CASSLNPHEDYEQYF.

This chain links TRBV5-4 with TRBJ2-3; a possible D gene is TRBD1 (6 bases). The germline gives CDR1 SGHNT, CDR2 YYREEE (reference sequence). This CDR3 has 16 residues. V was cut by 6 bases and J by 3 bases, with 20 bases left in between. CDR3 protein: CASTSGRGPGTDTQYF. The CDR3 DNA reads TGTGCCAGCACCTCTGGCAGGGGCCCCGGGACAGATACGCAGTATTTT.

CDR3 in DNA: TGTGCCATCAGTGAGTTCCCCTCGGGACTAGCGGAGCAGTACTTC. It encodes CAISEFPSGLAEQYF. V gene TRBV10-3 combines with J gene TRBJ2-7, with 10 nucleotides matching TRBD2. Germline V gives CDR1 ENHRY, CDR2 SYGVKD. This CDR3 is 15 amino acids long. J was trimmed by 7 bases and V by 1 base; bases with no gene match: 7.

The J gene is TRBJ2-1, the V gene TRBV7-2, with D uncertain. V was clipped by 1 base and J by 8 bases, with 15 bases between them. Germline-derived CDR1 and CDR2 are SGHTA and FQGNSA. This CDR3 is 15 amino acids long. This CDR3 reads CASSLGGLGKDEQFF. CDR3 DNA: TGTGCCAGCAGCTTAGGGGGATTAGGGAAGGATGAGCAGTTCTTC.

Notes on this clone: This CDR3 is also generated by other DNA sequences in the sample. This chain connects TRBV30 to TRBJ1-3; D is unclear. V was clipped by 3 bases and J by 0 bases, with 6 bases between them. This CDR3 contains 13 residues. Germline V gene data show CDR1 as GTSNPN and CDR2 as SVGIG (reference sequence). CDR3 coding DNA: TGTGCCTGGAGCGTGGGCTCTGGAAACACCATATATTTT. It specifies CAWSVGSGNTIYF.